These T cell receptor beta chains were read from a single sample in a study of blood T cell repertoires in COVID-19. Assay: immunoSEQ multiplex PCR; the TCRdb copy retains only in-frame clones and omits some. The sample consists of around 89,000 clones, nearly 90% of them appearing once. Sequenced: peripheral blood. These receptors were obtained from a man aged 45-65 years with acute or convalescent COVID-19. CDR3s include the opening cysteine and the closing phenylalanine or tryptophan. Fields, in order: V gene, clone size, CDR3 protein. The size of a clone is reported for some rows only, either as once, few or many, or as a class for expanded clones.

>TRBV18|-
CASSPPAGGNSPLHF
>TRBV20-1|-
CSLTGDSPLHF
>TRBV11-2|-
CASSFFAENTEAFF
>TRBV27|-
CASSLRQETQYF
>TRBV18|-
CASSPFPGNTEAFF
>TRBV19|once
CASNSSSAVNTEAFF
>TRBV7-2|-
CASSSLSREETQYF
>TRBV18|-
CASSGGLGSASPLHF
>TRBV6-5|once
CASSYRGTGLNTEAFF
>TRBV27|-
CASIRTGGISNEQFF
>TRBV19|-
CASSMGHPQPQHF
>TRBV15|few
CATSRAPPSNQPQHF
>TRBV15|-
CATSNARGNGYTF
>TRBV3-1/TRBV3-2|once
CASSQKLTRSPLHF
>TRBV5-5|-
CASSLPSGGASYTGELFF
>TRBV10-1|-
CASSDPSGPQETQYF
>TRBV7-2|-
CASSLPRGADTKIQFF
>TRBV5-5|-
CASSLGSDVGQPQHF
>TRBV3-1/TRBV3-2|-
CASSPQGRGKAFF
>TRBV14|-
CASSGTGFSGNTIYF
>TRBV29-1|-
CSVGQATNEKLFF
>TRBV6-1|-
CASSEEQGARNEQYF
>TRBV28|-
CAIGSGGDTDTQYF
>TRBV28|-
CASSLESVLQPQHF
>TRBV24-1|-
CATSDEQGAGGYTF
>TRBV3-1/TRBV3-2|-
CASSRGQGYDIQYF
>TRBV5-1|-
CASSSLFRQKTSGYTF
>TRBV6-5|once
CASSYSLAYGNTIYF
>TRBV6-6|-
CASSYSLDTEAFF
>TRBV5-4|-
CASSFASGGLTDTQYF
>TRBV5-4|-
CASSLSGGAAGELFF
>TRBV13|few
CASSSSGGSGNTIYF
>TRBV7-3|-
CASSRDSGSGNTIYF
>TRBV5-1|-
CASSPAGTGGSGANVLTF
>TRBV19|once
CASSIEGGGGTEAFF
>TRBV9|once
CASSVGLVGETQYF
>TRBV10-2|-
CASRGAGNTEAFF
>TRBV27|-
CASSLESGGSNQPQHF
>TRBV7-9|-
CASSSQGSPGEKLFF
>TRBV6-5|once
CASSPGQGIRETQYF
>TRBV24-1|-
CATSGLEGRDTQYF
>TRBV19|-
CASSPGLASDTQYF
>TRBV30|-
CAWSVESRGAFF
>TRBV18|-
CASSLTGQTHEKLFF
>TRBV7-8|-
CASSLDREYGYTF
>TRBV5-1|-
CASSLLLRQTNYGYTF
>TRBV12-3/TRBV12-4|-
CASSLRQNYGYTF
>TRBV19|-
CATAVGADQPQHF
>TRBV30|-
CAWTRGIDNSPLHF
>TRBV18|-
CASSPVDRAGQPQHF
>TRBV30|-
CAWSAGGDTEAFF
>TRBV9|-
CASSVAAQGSGYTF
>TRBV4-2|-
CASSPSSGGAVNEQFF
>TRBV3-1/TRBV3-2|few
CASSQERWARQETQYF
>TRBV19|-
CASSIGTGGLIGYNEQFF